The clone carrying this T cell receptor beta chain was counted between two and nine times. The data were obtained in a study of T-cell memory formation after mild COVID-19. Constant-segment primers and 5'RACE yielded cDNA libraries for TCR alpha and TCR beta, each carrying sample barcodes and UMIs. TCRdb processed the 5' RACE reads anew with MiXCR; each CDR3 protein has one entry. The sample shows roughly 550,000 distinct CDR3 sequences, around 21% of them seen only once. The CDR3 extends over 14 amino acids. V dropped 6 bases and J dropped 4 bases, with 15 bases sitting between them. Sequenced: PBMCs or a T cell subset sorted from them (not recorded which). This rearrangement joins TRBV12-3 or TRBV12-4 to TRBJ1-1; D is ambiguous. The sequence came from an adult woman who had mild COVID-19 (a few samples of this study predate the infection). Cell type and time point are not known. The CDR3 protein is CASRLDATGTEAFF. CDR3 DNA sequence: TGTGCCAGCAGACTGGACGCCACGGGCACTGAAGCTTTCTTT.